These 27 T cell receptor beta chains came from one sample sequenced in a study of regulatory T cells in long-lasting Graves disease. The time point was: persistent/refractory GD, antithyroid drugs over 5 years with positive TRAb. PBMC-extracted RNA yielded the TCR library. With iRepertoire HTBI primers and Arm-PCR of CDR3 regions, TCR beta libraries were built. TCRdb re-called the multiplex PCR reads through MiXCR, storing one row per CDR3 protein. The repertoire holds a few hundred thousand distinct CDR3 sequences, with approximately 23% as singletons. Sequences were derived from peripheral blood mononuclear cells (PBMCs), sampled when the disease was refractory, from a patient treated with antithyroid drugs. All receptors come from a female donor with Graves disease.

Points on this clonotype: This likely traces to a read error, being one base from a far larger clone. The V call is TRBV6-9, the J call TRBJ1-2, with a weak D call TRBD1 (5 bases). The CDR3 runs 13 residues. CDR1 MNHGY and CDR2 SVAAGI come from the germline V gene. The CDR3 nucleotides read TGTGCCGGCAGTTATCGGGGGAAGGATGGCTACACCTTC. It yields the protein CAGSYRGKDGYTF.

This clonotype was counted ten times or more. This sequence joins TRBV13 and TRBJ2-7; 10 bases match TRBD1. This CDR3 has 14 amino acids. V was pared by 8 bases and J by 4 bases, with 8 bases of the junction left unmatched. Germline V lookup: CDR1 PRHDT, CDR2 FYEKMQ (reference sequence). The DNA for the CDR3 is TGTGCCAGCCTAGACCGGGACAGGGGTTACGAGCAGTACTTC. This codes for CASLDRDRGYEQYF.

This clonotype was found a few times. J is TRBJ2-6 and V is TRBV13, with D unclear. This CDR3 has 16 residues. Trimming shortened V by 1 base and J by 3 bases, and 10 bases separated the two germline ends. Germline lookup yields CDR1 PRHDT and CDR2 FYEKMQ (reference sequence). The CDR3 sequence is CASSLEAASGANVLTF. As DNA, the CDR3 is TGTGCCAGCAGCTTAGAGGCGGCTAGTGGGGCCAACGTCCTGACTTTC. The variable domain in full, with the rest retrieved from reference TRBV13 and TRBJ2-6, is AAGVIQSPRHLIKEKRETATLKCYPIPRHDTVYWYQQGPGQDPQFLISFYEKMQSDKGSIPDRFSAQQFSDYHSELNMSSLELGDSALYFCASSLEAASGANVLTFGAGSRLTVL.

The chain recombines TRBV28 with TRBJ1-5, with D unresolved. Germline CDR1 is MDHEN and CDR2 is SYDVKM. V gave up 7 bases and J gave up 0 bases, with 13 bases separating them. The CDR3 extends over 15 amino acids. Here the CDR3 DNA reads TGTGCCAGCACCGGTACCGGCTATAGCAATCAGCCCCAGCATTTT. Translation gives CASTGTGYSNQPQHF.

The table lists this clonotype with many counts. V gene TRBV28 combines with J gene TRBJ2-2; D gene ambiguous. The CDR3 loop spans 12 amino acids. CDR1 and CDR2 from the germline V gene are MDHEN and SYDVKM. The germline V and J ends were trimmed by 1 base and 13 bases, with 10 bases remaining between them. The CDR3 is CASSLSPGGLFF. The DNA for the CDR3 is TGTGCCAGCAGTTTATCTCCTGGCGGGCTGTTTTTT.

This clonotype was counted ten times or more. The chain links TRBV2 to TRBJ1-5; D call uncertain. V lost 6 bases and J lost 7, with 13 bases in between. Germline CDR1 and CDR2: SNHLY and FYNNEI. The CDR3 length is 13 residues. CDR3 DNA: TGTGCCAGCAGCTCCGTTAGTCACCAGCCCCAGCATTTT. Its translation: CASSSVSHQPQHF.

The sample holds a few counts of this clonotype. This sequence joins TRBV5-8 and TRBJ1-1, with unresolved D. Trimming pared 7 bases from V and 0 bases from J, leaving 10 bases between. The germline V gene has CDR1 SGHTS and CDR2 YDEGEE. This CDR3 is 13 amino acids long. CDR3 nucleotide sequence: TGTGCCAGCTGGGCTAGAGTGAACACTGAAGCTTTCTTT. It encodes CASWARVNTEAFF.

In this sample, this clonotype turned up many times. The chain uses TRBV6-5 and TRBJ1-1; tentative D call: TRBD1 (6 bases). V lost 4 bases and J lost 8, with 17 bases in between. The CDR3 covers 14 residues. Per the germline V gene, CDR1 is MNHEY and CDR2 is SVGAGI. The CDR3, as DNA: TGTGCCAGCAGTTCGGGGGGCAATAAACAAGAAGCTTTCTTT. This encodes CASSSGGNKQEAFF.

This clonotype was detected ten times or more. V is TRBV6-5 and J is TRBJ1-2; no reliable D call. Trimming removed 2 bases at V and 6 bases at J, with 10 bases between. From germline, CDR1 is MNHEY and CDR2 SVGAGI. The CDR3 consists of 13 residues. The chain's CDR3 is CASSYAEGNGYTF. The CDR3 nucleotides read TGTGCCAGCAGTTACGCGGAAGGGAATGGCTACACCTTC.

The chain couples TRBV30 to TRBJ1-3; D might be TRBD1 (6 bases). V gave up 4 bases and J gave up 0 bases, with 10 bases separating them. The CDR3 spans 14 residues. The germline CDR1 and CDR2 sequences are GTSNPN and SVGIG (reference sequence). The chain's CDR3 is CAWTGANSGNTIYF. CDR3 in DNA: TGTGCCTGGACGGGGGCCAACTCTGGAAACACCATATATTTT.

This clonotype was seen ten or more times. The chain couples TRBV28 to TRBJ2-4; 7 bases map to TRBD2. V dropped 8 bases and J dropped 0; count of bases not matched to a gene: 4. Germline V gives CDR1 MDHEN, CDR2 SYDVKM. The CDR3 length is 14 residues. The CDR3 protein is CASGLAGAKNIQYF. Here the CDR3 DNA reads TGTGCCAGCGGCTTAGCGGGAGCCAAAAACATTCAGTACTTC.

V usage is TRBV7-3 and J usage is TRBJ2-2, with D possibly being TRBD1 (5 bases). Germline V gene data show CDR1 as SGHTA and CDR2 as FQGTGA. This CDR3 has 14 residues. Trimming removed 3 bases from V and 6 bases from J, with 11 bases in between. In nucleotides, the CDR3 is TGTGCCAGCAGCTTTCGGCAGGGCCCCGGGGAGCTGTTTTTT. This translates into CASSFRQGPGELFF.

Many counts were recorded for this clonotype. The CDR3 here is CASSARQVNYEQYF. The CDR3 DNA is TGTGCCAGCAGTGCCAGACAGGTAAACTACGAGCAGTACTTC. The chain has TRBV12-3 or TRBV12-4 and TRBJ2-7; tentatively, D is TRBD1 (6 bases). This CDR3 has 14 amino acids. V was shortened by 5 bases and J by 3 bases, with 14 bases between the two germline ends.

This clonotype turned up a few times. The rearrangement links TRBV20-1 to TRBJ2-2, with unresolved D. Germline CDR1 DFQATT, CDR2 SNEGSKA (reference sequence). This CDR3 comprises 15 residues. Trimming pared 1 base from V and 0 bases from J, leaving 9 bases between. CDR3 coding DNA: TGCAGTGCTAGAGGCACCTGGTCGAACACCGGGGAGCTGTTTTTT. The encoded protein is CSARGTWSNTGELFF.

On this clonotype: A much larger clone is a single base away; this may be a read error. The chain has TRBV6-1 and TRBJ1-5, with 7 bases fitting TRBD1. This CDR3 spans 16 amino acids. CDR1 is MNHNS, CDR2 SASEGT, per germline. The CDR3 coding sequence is TGTGCCAGCAGTCCGAGGGGACAGCACAGCAATCAGCCCCGGCATTTT. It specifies CASSPRGQHSNQPRHF.

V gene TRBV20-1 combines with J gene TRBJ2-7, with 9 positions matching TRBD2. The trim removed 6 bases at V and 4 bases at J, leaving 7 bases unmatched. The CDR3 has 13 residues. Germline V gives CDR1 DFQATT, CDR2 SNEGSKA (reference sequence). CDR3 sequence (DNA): TGCAGTGCAGAAGGACTAGCGATGTACGAGCAGTACTTC. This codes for CSAEGLAMYEQYF.

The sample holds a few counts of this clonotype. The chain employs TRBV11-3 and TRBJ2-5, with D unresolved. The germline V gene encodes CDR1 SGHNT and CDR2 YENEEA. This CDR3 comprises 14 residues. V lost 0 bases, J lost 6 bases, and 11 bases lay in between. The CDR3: CASSLDEGSQTQYF. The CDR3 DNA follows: TGTGCCAGCAGCTTAGATGAAGGTAGTCAGACCCAGTACTTC.

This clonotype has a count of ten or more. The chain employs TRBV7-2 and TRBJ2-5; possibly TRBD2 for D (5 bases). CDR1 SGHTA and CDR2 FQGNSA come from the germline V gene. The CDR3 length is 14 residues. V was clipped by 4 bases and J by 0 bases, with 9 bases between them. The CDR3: CASSSDWYQETQYF. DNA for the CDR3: TGTGCCAGCAGCTCGGACTGGTACCAAGAGACCCAGTACTTC.

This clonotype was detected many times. The CDR3 reads CASSDTLSGREGEQYF. CDR3 in DNA: TGTGCCAGCAGTGACACCCTAAGCGGGCGGGAGGGCGAGCAGTACTTC. The chain joins TRBV12-3 or TRBV12-4 to TRBJ2-7; 9 bases agree with TRBD2. CDR3 length equals 16 residues. V gave up 5 bases and J gave up 6 bases; unmatched junction bases: 14.

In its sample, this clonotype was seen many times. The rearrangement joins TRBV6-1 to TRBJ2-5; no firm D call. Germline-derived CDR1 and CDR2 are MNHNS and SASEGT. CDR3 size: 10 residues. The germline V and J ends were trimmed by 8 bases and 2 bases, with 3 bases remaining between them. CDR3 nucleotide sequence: TGTGCCAGCGGGCAAGAGACCCAGTACTTC. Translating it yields CASGQETQYF.

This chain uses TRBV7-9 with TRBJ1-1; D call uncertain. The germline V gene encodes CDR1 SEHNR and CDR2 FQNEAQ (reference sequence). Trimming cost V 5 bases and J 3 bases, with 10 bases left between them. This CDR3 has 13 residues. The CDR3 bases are TGTGCCAGCAGCGCTACAAGTGACACTGAAGCTTTCTTT. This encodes CASSATSDTEAFF.

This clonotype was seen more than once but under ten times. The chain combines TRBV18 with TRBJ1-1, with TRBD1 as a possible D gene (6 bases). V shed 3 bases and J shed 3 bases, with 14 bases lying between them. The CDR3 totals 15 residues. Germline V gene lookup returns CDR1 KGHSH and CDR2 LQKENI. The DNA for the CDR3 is TGTGCCAGCTCACCCACGCTGAGGGGGGACACTGAAGCTTTCTTT. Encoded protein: CASSPTLRGDTEAFF.

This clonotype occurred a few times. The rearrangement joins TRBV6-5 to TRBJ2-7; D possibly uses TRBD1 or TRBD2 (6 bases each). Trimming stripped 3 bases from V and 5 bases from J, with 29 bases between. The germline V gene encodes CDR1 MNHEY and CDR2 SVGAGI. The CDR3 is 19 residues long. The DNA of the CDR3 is TGTGCCAGCAGTTATTTGTCCCGCAAATCCCACAGGGAGGCCCACGAGCAGTACTTC. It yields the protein CASSYLSRKSHREAHEQYF.

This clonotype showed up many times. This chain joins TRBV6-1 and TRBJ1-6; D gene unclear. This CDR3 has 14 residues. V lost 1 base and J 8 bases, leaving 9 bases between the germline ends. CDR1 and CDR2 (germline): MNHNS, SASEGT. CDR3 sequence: CASSEVGRHSPLHF. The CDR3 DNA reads TGTGCCAGCAGTGAAGTTGGACGGCATTCACCCCTCCACTTT.

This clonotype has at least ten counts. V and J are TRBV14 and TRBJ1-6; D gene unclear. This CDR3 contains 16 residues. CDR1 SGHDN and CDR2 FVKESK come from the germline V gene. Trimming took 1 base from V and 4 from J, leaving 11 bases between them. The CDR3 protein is CASSQVAREYNSPLHF. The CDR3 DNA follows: TGTGCCAGCAGCCAAGTTGCCAGAGAGTATAATTCACCCCTCCACTTT.

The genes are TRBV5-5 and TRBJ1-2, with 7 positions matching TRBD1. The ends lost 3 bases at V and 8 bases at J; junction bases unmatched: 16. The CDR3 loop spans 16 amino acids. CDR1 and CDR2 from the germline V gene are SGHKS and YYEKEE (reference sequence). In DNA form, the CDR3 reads TGTGCCAGCAGCTGGGAGCCGTTCGCAGGGGGTAAGGGCTACACCTTC. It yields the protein CASSWEPFAGGKGYTF.

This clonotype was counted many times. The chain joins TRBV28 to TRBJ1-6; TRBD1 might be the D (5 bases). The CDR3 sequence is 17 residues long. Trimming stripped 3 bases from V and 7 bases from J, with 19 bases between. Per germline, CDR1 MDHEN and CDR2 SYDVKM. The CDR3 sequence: CASSFLGTRAGNSPLHF. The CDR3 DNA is TGTGCCAGCAGTTTTCTGGGGACGAGGGCGGGGAATTCACCCCTCCACTTT.